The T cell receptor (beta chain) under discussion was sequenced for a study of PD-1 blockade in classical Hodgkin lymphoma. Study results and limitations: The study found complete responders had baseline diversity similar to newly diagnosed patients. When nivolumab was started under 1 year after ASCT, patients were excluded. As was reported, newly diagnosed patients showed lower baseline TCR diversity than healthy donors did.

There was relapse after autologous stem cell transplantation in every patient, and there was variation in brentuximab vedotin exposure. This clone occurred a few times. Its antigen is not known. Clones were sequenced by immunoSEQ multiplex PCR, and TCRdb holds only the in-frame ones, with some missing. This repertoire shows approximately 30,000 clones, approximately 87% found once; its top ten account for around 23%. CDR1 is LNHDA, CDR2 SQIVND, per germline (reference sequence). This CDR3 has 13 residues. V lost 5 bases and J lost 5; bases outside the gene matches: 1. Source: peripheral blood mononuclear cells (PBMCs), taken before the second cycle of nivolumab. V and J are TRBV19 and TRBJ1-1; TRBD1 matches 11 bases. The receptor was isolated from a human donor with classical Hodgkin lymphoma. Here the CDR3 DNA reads TGTGCCAGTAGTGGGACAGGGGGAACTGAAGCTTTCTTT. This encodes CASSGTGGTEAFF.